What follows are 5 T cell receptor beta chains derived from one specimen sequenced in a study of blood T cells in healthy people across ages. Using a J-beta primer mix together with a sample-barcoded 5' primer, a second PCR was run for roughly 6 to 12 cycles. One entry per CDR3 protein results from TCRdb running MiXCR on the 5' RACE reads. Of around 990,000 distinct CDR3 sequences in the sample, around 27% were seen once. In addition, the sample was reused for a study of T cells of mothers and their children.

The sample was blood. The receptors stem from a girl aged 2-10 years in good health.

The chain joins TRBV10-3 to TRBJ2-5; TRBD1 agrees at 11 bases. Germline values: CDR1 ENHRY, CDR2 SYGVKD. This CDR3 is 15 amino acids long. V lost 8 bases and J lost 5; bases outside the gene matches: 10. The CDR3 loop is CAIADRDRGDETQYF. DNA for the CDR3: TGTGCCATCGCTGACCGGGACAGGGGGGACGAGACCCAGTACTTC.

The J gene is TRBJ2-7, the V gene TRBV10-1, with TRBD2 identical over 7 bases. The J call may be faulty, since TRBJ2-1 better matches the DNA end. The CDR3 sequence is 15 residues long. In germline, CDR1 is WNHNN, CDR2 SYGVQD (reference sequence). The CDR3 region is CASSDYASGYNEQFF. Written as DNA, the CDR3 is TGCGCCAGCAGTGATTACGCTAGCGGCTACAATGAGCAGTTCTTC.

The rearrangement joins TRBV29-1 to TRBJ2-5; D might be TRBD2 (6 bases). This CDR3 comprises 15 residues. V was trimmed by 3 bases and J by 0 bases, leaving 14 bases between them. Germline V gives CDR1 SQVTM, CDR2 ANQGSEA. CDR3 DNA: TGCAGCGTTGATTTAGGTGGGGACTACCAAGAGACCCAGTACTTC. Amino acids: CSVDLGGDYQETQYF.

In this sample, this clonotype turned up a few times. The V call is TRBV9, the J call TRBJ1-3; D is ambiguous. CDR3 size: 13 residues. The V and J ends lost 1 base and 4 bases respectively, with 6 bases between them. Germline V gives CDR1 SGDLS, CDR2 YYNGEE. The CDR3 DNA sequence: TGTGCCAGCAGCGTAAATGGGGGAAACACCATATATTTT. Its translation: CASSVNGGNTIYF. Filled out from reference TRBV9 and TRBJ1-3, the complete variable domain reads DSGVTQTPKHLITATGQRVTLRCSPRSGDLSVYWYQQSLDQGLQFLIQYYNGEERAKGNILERFSAQQFPDLHSELNLSSLELGDSALYFCASSVNGGNTIYFGEGSWLTVV.

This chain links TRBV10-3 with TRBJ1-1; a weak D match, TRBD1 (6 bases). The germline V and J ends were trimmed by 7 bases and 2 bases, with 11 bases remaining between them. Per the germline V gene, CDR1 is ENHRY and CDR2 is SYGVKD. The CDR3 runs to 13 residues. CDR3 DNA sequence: TGTGCCATCAAAACAGGGACTAACACTGAAGCTTTCTTT. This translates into CAIKTGTNTEAFF.